The clone carrying this T cell receptor (beta chain) was seen at least ten times. This sample stems from a study of human T cells and chemical hapten exposure. Across the study: Patients, mostly women, had alopecia areata, alopecia totalis or alopecia universalis.

V was trimmed by 1 base and J by 0 bases, leaving 6 bases between them. Germline V gene sequence: CDR1 LGHNT, CDR2 FRNRAP. There are 14 residues in the CDR3. Time point specified: pre-sensitization, week 0. Treatment defined: therapeutic diphenylcyclopropenone sensitization with weekly scalp DPC. The library attached unique molecular identifiers to individual cDNA molecules. TCRdb re-called the RACE reads through MiXCR, storing one row per CDR3 protein. The profile shows 300,000 to 450,000 distinct CDR3 sequences, more than 4.5% of them singletons. The origin of this receptor is a woman in her forties or fifties with alopecia areata. Some clones in this sample may be carry-over from other donors' samples. The rearrangement links TRBV12-5 to TRBJ1-1, with D possibly being TRBD1 (5 bases). Source: whole blood, taken in connection with sensitization to the hapten diphenylcyclopropenone (DPC). The CDR3 DNA reads TGTGCTAGTGGTTTGGGACAGATGAACACTGAAGCTTTCTTT. Its translation is CASGLGQMNTEAFF.